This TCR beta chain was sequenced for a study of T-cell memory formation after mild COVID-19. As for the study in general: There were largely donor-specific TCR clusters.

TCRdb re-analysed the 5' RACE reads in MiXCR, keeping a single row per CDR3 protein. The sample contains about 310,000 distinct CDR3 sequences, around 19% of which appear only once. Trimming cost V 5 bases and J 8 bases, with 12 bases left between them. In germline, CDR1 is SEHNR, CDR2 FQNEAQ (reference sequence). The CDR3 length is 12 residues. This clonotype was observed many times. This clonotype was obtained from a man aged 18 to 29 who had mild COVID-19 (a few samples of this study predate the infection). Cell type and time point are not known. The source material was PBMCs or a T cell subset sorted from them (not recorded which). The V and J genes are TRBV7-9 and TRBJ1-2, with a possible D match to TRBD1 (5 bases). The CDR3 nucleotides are TGTGCCAGCAGCCCAGGACAATCCGGCTACACCTTC. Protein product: CASSPGQSGYTF.